Listed here are 30 T cell receptor beta chains from one sample, sequenced in a study of CD8+ T cells in alopecia areata. In each case, RNA was isolated and then reverse transcribed into cDNA as the sequencing template. Measured with immunoSEQ multiplex PCR; TCRdb has only the in-frame clones, and not every one. The table includes around 36,000 clones, around half detected once. CD4+ lymphocytes from several patients underwent sorting into CD25+CD127- populations. The specimen sequenced was CD4+ Tregs sorted from blood. All receptors derive from a human donor with alopecia areata.

The V call is TRBV14, the J call TRBJ1-1, with 8 bases fitting TRBD1. This CDR3 contains 15 residues. Germline CDR1 and CDR2: SGHDN and FVKESK. With V trimmed by 4 bases and J by 1 base, 5 bases remained unmatched. In DNA, the CDR3 is TGTGCCAGCAGCCCATCGACAGGGGCGAACACTGAAGCTTTCTTT. This encodes CASSPSTGANTEAFF.

The J gene is TRBJ2-1, the V gene TRBV30, with 9 positions matching TRBD2. The germline V gene encodes CDR1 GTSNPN and CDR2 SVGIG (reference sequence). This CDR3 is built from 14 residues. Germline trimming cut 2 bases from V and 7 bases from J; bases unmatched to any gene: 6. As DNA, the CDR3 is TGTGCCTGGAGTCTTAGCGGGGGTGGGAATGAGCAGTTCTTC. Translation gives CAWSLSGGGNEQFF.

The rearrangement uses TRBV10-3 and TRBJ1-2; tentatively, D is TRBD1 (6 bases). The germline gives CDR1 ENHRY, CDR2 SYGVKD. Trimming took 5 bases from V and 7 from J, leaving 14 bases between them. The CDR3 totals 13 residues. Written as DNA, the CDR3 is TGTGCCATCAGTAACAGGGATGGTGGTGGCTACACCTTC. Translation gives CAISNRDGGGYTF.

The chain is built from TRBV7-9 and TRBJ1-1, with D uncertain. The CDR3 runs to 12 residues. V was cut by 5 bases and J by 4 bases, with 8 bases left in between. CDR1 is SEHNR and CDR2 is FQNEAQ in the germline V gene (reference sequence). In DNA, the CDR3 is TGTGCCAGCAGCCTTTCCGGCACTGAAGCTTTCTTT. Its protein product is CASSLSGTEAFF.

This clone was counted between two and nine times. The J gene is TRBJ2-1, the V gene TRBV7-9; D possibly matches TRBD1 or TRBD2 (5 bases each). The germline CDR1 and CDR2 sequences are SEHNR and FQNEAQ (reference sequence). Trimming took off 4 bases at V and 9 bases at J, with 22 bases between the two ends. The CDR3 loop spans 16 amino acids. The CDR3, as DNA: TGTGCCAGCAGCTCCGCCCCCGGGACCCTCCCGGGTGAGCAGTTCTTC. It is translated as CASSSAPGTLPGEQFF.

The chain employs TRBV27 and TRBJ1-1; D is ambiguous. The germline V gene has CDR1 MNHEY and CDR2 SMNVEV (reference sequence). V lost 4 bases, J lost 7 bases, and 13 bases lay in between. The CDR3 sequence is 13 residues long. CDR3: CASSSNPLYEAFF. For the CDR3, the DNA is TGTGCCAGCAGTTCCAACCCTCTGTATGAAGCTTTCTTT.

This chain connects TRBV7-2 to TRBJ2-5, with D hard to call. The tail of the sequence fits TRBJ2-7 better, so the J call may be wrong. Per germline, CDR1 SGHTA and CDR2 FQGNSA. The CDR3 loop spans 14 amino acids. The CDR3 is CASSPQTVAYEQYF. DNA of the CDR3: TGTGCCAGCAGCCCACAGACCGTGGCCTACGAGCAGTACTTC.

This clone has a handful of counts. The chain recombines TRBV5-1 with TRBJ2-2, with D perhaps TRBD2 (6 bases). V shed 4 bases and J shed 3 bases, with 25 bases lying between them. The CDR3 length is 19 residues. Germline V lookup: CDR1 SGHRS, CDR2 YFSETQ. Here the CDR3 reads CASSPNVARYAGYTGELFF. In nucleotides, the CDR3 is TGCGCCAGCAGCCCGAACGTAGCTCGGTATGCGGGATACACCGGGGAGCTGTTTTTT.

In its sample, this clone was seen a few times. The CDR3 protein is CASTLVEGATSGELFF. The CDR3, as DNA: TGTGCCAGCACCCTCGTGGAGGGGGCGACTTCCGGGGAGCTGTTTTTT. The chain has TRBV28 and TRBJ2-2; weak D call: TRBD1 (7 bases). Looked up from germline, CDR1 is MDHEN and CDR2 is SYDVKM. The CDR3 runs to 16 residues. V was trimmed by 7 bases and J by 6 bases, leaving 21 bases between them.

The V gene is TRBV27, the J gene TRBJ2-6; possibly TRBD1 for D (6 bases). V dropped 2 bases and J dropped 1 base, with 15 bases sitting between them. The CDR3 sequence is 18 residues long. CDR1 and CDR2 from the germline V gene are MNHEY and SMNVEV (reference sequence). The CDR3: CASSLRLQGRSGANVLTF. CDR3 nucleotides: TGTGCCAGCAGTTTAAGGCTACAGGGTCGATCTGGGGCCAACGTCCTGACTTTC.

The chain uses TRBV7-2 and TRBJ2-3; no clear D. V shed 5 bases and J shed 6 bases, with 9 bases lying between them. In germline, CDR1 is SGHTA, CDR2 FQGNSA. The CDR3 totals 12 residues. The CDR3 DNA sequence: TGTGCCAGCAGCAAGGGTTGGGATACGCAGTATTTT. This sequence encodes CASSKGWDTQYF.

In its sample, this clone is medium-sized (0.01 to 0.1%). This chain links TRBV18 with TRBJ2-2; no firm D call. CDR1 KGHSH and CDR2 LQKENI come from the germline V gene. V lost 6 bases and J lost 5, with 4 bases in between. This CDR3 spans 11 amino acids. CDR3 sequence: CASSQTGELFF. The CDR3 DNA sequence: TGTGCCAGCTCCCAAACCGGGGAGCTGTTTTTT.

The gene calls are TRBV6-5 and TRBJ2-7; D is undetermined. With 6 bases removed from V and 7 bases from J, the gap between germline ends came to 13 bases. From germline, CDR1 is MNHEY and CDR2 SVGAGI. This CDR3 is built from 12 residues. The CDR3 protein is CASSTKSREQYF. The CDR3 nucleotides are TGTGCCAGCAGCACGAAGTCTCGGGAGCAGTACTTC.

This chain links TRBV2 with TRBJ1-5; unclear D gene. V dropped 4 bases and J dropped 11 bases, with 12 bases sitting between them. Germline V gene sequence: CDR1 SNHLY, CDR2 FYNNEI. The CDR3 spans 12 residues. This CDR3 reads CASSGPAVSQHF. Here the CDR3 DNA reads TGTGCCAGCAGTGGACCCGCGGTGTCCCAGCATTTT.

This chain joins TRBV2 and TRBJ1-5; D might be TRBD1 (6 bases). The V gene's germline CDR1 is SNHLY and CDR2 FYNNEI. The CDR3 extends over 14 amino acids. V lost 5 bases to trimming and J lost 3 bases, with 11 bases between them. The CDR3 DNA sequence: TGTGCCAGCAGTAGGGGGGGGGACAATCAGCCCCAGCATTTT. It translates to CASSRGGDNQPQHF.

Concerning this clone: At one boundary the junction diverges from the germline segment, which might be a read error. The rearrangement uses TRBV2 and TRBJ2-7; D unresolved. The CDR3 runs to 11 residues. CDR1 and CDR2 from the germline V gene are SNHLY and FYNNEI. In nucleotides, the CDR3 is TGTGCCCGCACACCGATTTACGAGCAGTGCTTC. Translating it yields CARTPIYEQCF.

This clone has only a few counts. The chain couples TRBV2 to TRBJ1-2; TRBD1 might be the D (6 bases). The CDR3 runs 14 residues. Trimming pared 7 bases from V and 2 bases from J, leaving 14 bases between. Germline V gives CDR1 SNHLY, CDR2 FYNNEI. As DNA, the CDR3 is TGTGCCAGCATCCTAGCAGGGGCCAACTATGGCTACACCTTC. This codes for CASILAGANYGYTF.

The chain has TRBV7-2 and TRBJ2-5, with D perhaps TRBD2 (6 bases). The length of the CDR3 is 11 residues. CDR1 and CDR2 from the germline V gene are SGHTA and FQGNSA. Trimming left V 5 bases short and J 11 bases short, with 12 bases between. The CDR3 is CASSDGGKQYF. In nucleotides, the CDR3 is TGTGCCAGCAGCGACGGGGGAAAACAGTACTTC.

This chain connects TRBV7-2 to TRBJ1-6, with D uncertain. The germline V and J ends were trimmed by 2 bases and 4 bases, with 6 bases remaining between them. This CDR3 has 14 residues. Germline V gives CDR1 SGHTA, CDR2 FQGNSA. CDR3 coding DNA: TGTGCCAGCAGCTTACAGAGTTATAATTCACCCCTCCACTTT. As protein: CASSLQSYNSPLHF. Variable domain in full (rest from reference TRBV7-2 and TRBJ1-6): GAGVSQSPSNKVTEKGKDVELRCDPISGHTALYWYRQSLGQGLEFLIYFQGNSAPDKSGLPSDRFSAERTGGSVSTLTIQRTQQEDSAVYLCASSLQSYNSPLHFGNGTRLTVT.

The chain is built from TRBV6-1 and TRBJ2-3; TRBD2 agrees at 7 bases. Losses at the gene ends were 8 bases for V and 2 bases for J; bases not matched to a gene: 7. The germline gives CDR1 MNHNS, CDR2 SASEGT. The CDR3 is 14 amino acids. In DNA form, the CDR3 reads TGTGCCAGCGAAAGGGGAGGGACCACAGATACGCAGTATTTT. The encoded protein is CASERGGTTDTQYF.

This clone was counted a few times. The V call is TRBV11-1, the J call TRBJ1-2, with no clear D. The V end was cut by 8 bases, the J end by 4 bases, with 14 bases between. The V gene's germline CDR1 is SGHAT and CDR2 FQDESV (reference sequence). This CDR3 has 13 residues. The CDR3 DNA reads as TGTGCCAGCGGAAAGGCGGCCCCCTATGGCTACACCTTC. Translated, it gives CASGKAAPYGYTF.

The gene calls are TRBV4-1 and TRBJ2-5; D is ambiguous. The CDR3 spans 14 residues. CDR1 and CDR2 from the germline V gene are MGHRA and YSYEKL. The germline V and J ends were trimmed by 2 bases and 5 bases, with 12 bases remaining between them. The CDR3: CASSQLHFSETQYF. The CDR3 DNA follows: TGCGCCAGCAGCCAACTTCATTTTTCTGAGACCCAGTACTTC.

The V and J genes are TRBV5-1 and TRBJ1-2; D is possibly TRBD1 (6 bases). Germline V CDR1 and CDR2: SGHRS, YFSETQ. CDR3 length: 16 residues. Trimming removed 5 bases at V and 0 bases at J, with 17 bases between. The CDR3 DNA sequence: TGCGCCAGCAGATCCCGACAGGCCGTTTCTAACTATGGCTACACCTTC. Protein sequence: CASRSRQAVSNYGYTF.

This chain uses TRBV5-1 with TRBJ1-1; D might be TRBD1 (5 bases). Germline V gene sequence: CDR1 SGHRS, CDR2 YFSETQ. This CDR3 contains 13 residues. V was trimmed by 6 bases and J by 3 bases, leaving 12 bases between them. The CDR3 DNA reads TGCGCCAGCAAACAGGACGGATACACTGAAGCTTTCTTT. It encodes CASKQDGYTEAFF.

The chain combines TRBV6-1 with TRBJ2-1, with 8 bases matching TRBD2. Trimming took 6 bases from V and 4 from J; bases not matched to a gene: 5. CDR3 length equals 14 residues. Germline V gene lookup returns CDR1 MNHNS and CDR2 SASEGT. This chain's CDR3 is CASSRGGGYNEQFF. The CDR3 DNA follows: TGTGCCAGCAGCCGGGGCGGGGGGTACAATGAGCAGTTCTTC.

The rearrangement links TRBV11-1 to TRBJ1-6; the D is unclear. CDR1 SGHAT and CDR2 FQDESV come from the germline V gene (reference sequence). V shed 3 bases and J shed 6 bases, with 9 bases lying between them. The CDR3 runs 14 residues. The CDR3 DNA reads TGTGCCAGCAGCTTCGACAAGGGTAATTCACCCCTCCACTTT. It specifies CASSFDKGNSPLHF.

J is TRBJ2-7 and V is TRBV5-1, with 7 bases aligning to TRBD1. After removal of 4 bases from V and 3 bases from J, the junction contained 10 bases not matched to a gene. Germline CDR1 SGHRS, CDR2 YFSETQ. The length of the CDR3 is 15 residues. The CDR3 region is CASSLRPGQSYEQYF. The CDR3 coding sequence is TGCGCCAGCAGCCTGAGGCCGGGACAGAGCTACGAGCAGTACTTC.

This clone was recorded a few times. The V call is TRBV7-2, the J call TRBJ2-3, with TRBD2 matching over 14 bases. The CDR3 has 16 residues. V was pared by 5 bases and J by 5 bases, with 6 bases of the junction left unmatched. Germline CDR1 reads SGHTA; CDR2 reads FQGNSA. The CDR3 DNA reads TGTGCCAGCAGCCGGACTAGCGGGGGGCCGGGAGATACGCAGTATTTT. Translation gives CASSRTSGGPGDTQYF.

The chain couples TRBV28 to TRBJ2-7, with 8 bases lining up with TRBD1. V shed 6 bases and J 6 bases; nucleotides not matched to a gene: 16. The length of the CDR3 is 16 residues. Germline V gene sequence: CDR1 MDHEN, CDR2 SYDVKM. CDR3 in DNA: TGTGCCAGCAGCTCCCTAGTGGACAGGGAATTGGGCGAGCAGTACTTC. Its translation: CASSSLVDRELGEQYF.

This clone has just one count. The J gene is TRBJ2-3, the V gene TRBV10-3, with 11 bases identical to TRBD2. The CDR3 runs to 12 residues. Germline loops: CDR1 ENHRY, CDR2 SYGVKD. The trim removed 8 bases at V and 11 bases at J, leaving 6 bases unmatched. The chain's CDR3 is CAIGTSGDLQYF. CDR3 DNA: TGTGCCATCGGGACTAGCGGAGATTTGCAGTATTTT.